This T cell receptor (beta chain) was retrieved from a study of blood T cell repertoires in COVID-19. Study details: PBMCs, B-cell-depleted T cells, or T cells were the source of the cDNA or gDNA that made up the material.

The germline V gene has CDR1 MDHEN and CDR2 SYDVKM. The CDR3 is made up of 15 amino acids. V lost 3 bases and J lost 1; bases outside the gene matches: 5. The data were produced by immunoSEQ multiplex PCR, yet TCRdb's version contains in-frame clones alone and is incomplete. The sample contains roughly 120,000 clones, 87% of which appear only once. The V and J genes are TRBV28 and TRBJ2-7, with 8 bases identical to TRBD1. The sequence derives from a woman in her 70s with acute or convalescent COVID-19. Sequenced input: peripheral blood. The CDR3 DNA follows: TGTGCCAGCAGTTTGGGGGGACAGGTTTCCTACGAGCAGTACTTC. Translating gives CASSLGGQVSYEQYF.